This TCR beta chain was sequenced during a study of glioma-infiltrating T cells after dendritic cell vaccination. Study-level information: Treatment, given 2003 to 2012, was autologous tumor lysate-pulsed dendritic cell vaccination. Monocyte-derived dendritic cells, cultured 6 to 8 days with IL-4 and GM-CSF, were pulsed with autologous tumor lysate. Three intradermal dendritic cell vaccine injections were given every two weeks.

Assay: immunoSEQ multiplex PCR; the TCRdb copy retains only in-frame clones and omits some. The top ten hold approximately 10% of the sample, which has roughly 60,000 clones, 86% seen once. CDR3 size: 11 residues. The time point: after dendritic cell vaccination, including at tumor progression/relapse. The clonotype was recovered from a human donor with glioblastoma. This material consisted of blood, taken after dendritic cell vaccination. J is TRBJ1-1 and V is TRBV21-1; the table's TRBD1 call for D was not verified on the DNA. TRBV21-1 is marked as a pseudogene. CDR3 bases: TGTGCCAGCCCCCGCGACAGTGGAGCTTTCTTT. Translation gives CASPRDSGAFF.